The 11 T cell receptor beta chains below come from one sample, sequenced in a study of shared clonotypes between healthy human individuals. Measured with immunoSEQ multiplex PCR; TCRdb has only the in-frame clones, and not every one. The sample shows 2,100,000 or so clones, almost 96% of them seen only once. The material sequenced was naive CD4+ T cells sorted from blood. Subset here: CD45RA+ positively selected. These TCRs come from a man younger than 35 in good health.

Only a few counts were recorded for this clone. Distinct nucleotide sequences in the sample also encode this CDR3. The V gene is TRBV11-2, the J gene TRBJ2-7, with TRBD1 matching over 7 bases. The CDR3 loop spans 14 amino acids. Germline V gene sequence: CDR1 SGHAT, CDR2 FQNNGV. V was clipped by 1 base and J by 2 bases; unmatched bases: 2. The CDR3 DNA is TGTGCCAGCAGCTTAGGACAGGGAACCTACGAGCAGTACTTC. Amino acids: CASSLGQGTYEQYF.

The rearrangement joins TRBV7-9 to TRBJ2-3, with 8 positions matching TRBD1. V was pared by 2 bases and J by 3 bases, with 13 bases of the junction left unmatched. Germline-derived CDR1 and CDR2 are SEHNR and FQNEAQ (reference sequence). The CDR3 contains 18 residues. The CDR3 DNA sequence: TGTGCCAGCAGCTTATCCCTTAAAACAGGGGGAATAACAGATACGCAGTATTTT. Translated, it gives CASSLSLKTGGITDTQYF.

The CDR3 DNA follows: TGTGCCTGGAGTGTTAGGACTAGGGGACCCACAGATACGCAGTATTTT. Residues: CAWSVRTRGPTDTQYF. The rearrangement uses TRBV30 and TRBJ2-3; TRBD2 matches at 7 bases. The CDR3 contains 16 residues. The V and J ends lost 0 bases and 2 bases, in that order; junction bases with no gene match: 8. The germline V gene has CDR1 GTSNPN and CDR2 SVGIG (reference sequence). The whole variable domain, filled in from reference TRBV30 and TRBJ2-3, reads SQTIHQWPATLVQPVGSPLSLECTVEGTSNPNLYWYRQAAGRGLQLLFYSVGIGQISSEVPQNLSASRPQDRQFILSSKKLLLSDSGFYLCAWSVRTRGPTDTQYFGPGTRLTVL.

V usage is TRBV4-3 and J usage is TRBJ1-3; D gene unclear. CDR1 is LGHNA and CDR2 is YSLEER in the germline V gene. The V end was cut by 1 base, the J end by 3 bases, with 13 bases between. The CDR3 has 16 residues. The CDR3 spells CASSQVEGIGGNTIYF. The CDR3 DNA reads TGCGCCAGCAGCCAAGTTGAAGGAATTGGTGGAAACACCATATATTTT.

The CDR3 DNA follows: TGTGCCAGCAAGAGGGTTTCGGGCTCCTATAATTCACCCCTCCACTTT. This sequence encodes CASKRVSGSYNSPLHF. The genes are TRBV27 and TRBJ1-6; no firm D call. Deletions cut 7 bases from V and 0 bases from J, with 13 bases between. The CDR3 covers 16 residues. CDR1 MNHEY and CDR2 SMNVEV come from the germline V gene (reference sequence).

The chain employs TRBV29-1 and TRBJ2-7, with a possible D match to TRBD1 (6 bases). The V gene's germline CDR1 is SQVTM and CDR2 ANQGSEA. V gave up 3 bases and J gave up 0 bases, with 18 bases separating them. The CDR3 spans 16 residues. The CDR3, as DNA: TGCAGCGTTGATAGCCCCCCAGGGGCTAGCTCCTACGAGCAGTACTTC. Amino acids: CSVDSPPGASSYEQYF.

The J gene is TRBJ2-1, the V gene TRBV5-1; 7 bases agree with TRBD1. Per germline, CDR1 SGHRS and CDR2 YFSETQ. CDR3 length: 15 amino acids. J gave up 2 bases and V 0 bases, and 2 bases lay outside the gene matches. CDR3 loop: CASSLAGTAYNEQFF. CDR3 DNA sequence: TGCGCCAGCAGCTTGGCCGGGACAGCCTACAATGAGCAGTTCTTC.

A word on this clone: Without the conserved terminal phenylalanine or tryptophan, this CDR3 likely stems from a read error. It is unclear where the CDR3 begins or ends on the DNA, so no DNA is shown, and the CDR3 is as TCRdb lists it. The chain employs TRBV6-4 and TRBJ2-7; the DNA was not used to check the table's D call, TRBD2. The V gene's germline CDR1 is MRHNA and CDR2 SNTAGT. The CDR3 extends over 13 residues, inclusive of both ends. CDR3 residues: CASSDSLAGALSS.

A remark on this clone: The same CDR3 also results from other DNA sequences found in this sample. The chain links TRBV6-6 to TRBJ1-1, with no clear D. Trimming shortened V by 6 bases and J by 0 bases, and 8 bases separated the two germline ends. Germline assignment: CDR1 MNHNY and CDR2 SVGAGI (reference sequence). The CDR3 contains 13 residues. The CDR3 reads CASRLTVNTEAFF. The CDR3 DNA is TGTGCCAGCAGACTGACGGTGAACACTGAAGCTTTCTTT.

A word on this clone: The junction departs from the called germline gene at one end, perhaps through a read error. The sample holds other DNA sequences that translate to the same CDR3. The rearrangement joins TRBV5-1 to TRBJ2-7; weak D call: TRBD2 (5 bases). The CDR3 totals 16 residues. CDR1 is SGHRS and CDR2 is YFSETQ in the germline V gene. The CDR3 DNA is TGCGCCAGCAGCTTCGAAGGGAGATTAGTCGGGTACGAGCAGTATTTC. Residues: CASSFEGRLVGYEQYF.

This chain uses TRBV4-1 with TRBJ2-2; TRBD2 might be the D (5 bases). Trimming stripped 3 bases from V and 1 base from J, with 9 bases between. Germline CDR1 and CDR2: MGHRA and YSYEKL. The CDR3 is made up of 15 amino acids. The CDR3 sequence is CASSQVSGNTGELFF. For the CDR3, the DNA is TGCGCCAGCAGCCAGGTCAGCGGGAACACCGGGGAGCTGTTTTTT.